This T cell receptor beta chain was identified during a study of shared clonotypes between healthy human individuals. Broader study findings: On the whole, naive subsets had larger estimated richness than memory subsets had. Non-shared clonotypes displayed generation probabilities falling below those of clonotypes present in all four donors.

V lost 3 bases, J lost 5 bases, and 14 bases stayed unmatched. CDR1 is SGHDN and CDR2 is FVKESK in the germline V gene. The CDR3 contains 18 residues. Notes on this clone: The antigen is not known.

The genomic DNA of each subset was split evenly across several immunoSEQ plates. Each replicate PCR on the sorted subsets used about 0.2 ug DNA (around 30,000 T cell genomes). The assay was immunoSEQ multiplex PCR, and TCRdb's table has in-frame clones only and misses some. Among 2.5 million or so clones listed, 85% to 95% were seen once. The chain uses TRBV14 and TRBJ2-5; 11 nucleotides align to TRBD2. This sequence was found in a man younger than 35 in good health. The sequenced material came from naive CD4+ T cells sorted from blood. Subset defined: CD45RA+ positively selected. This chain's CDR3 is CASSQTRLAGKFLETQYF. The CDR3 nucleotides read TGTGCCAGCAGCCAGACCAGACTAGCGGGAAAATTCTTGGAGACCCAGTACTTC. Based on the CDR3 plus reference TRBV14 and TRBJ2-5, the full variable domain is EAGVTQFPSHSVIEKGQTVTLRCDPISGHDNLYWYRRVMGKEIKFLLHFVKESKQDESGMPNNRFLAERTGGTYSTLKVQPAELEDSGVYFCASSQTRLAGKFLETQYFGPGTRLLVL.